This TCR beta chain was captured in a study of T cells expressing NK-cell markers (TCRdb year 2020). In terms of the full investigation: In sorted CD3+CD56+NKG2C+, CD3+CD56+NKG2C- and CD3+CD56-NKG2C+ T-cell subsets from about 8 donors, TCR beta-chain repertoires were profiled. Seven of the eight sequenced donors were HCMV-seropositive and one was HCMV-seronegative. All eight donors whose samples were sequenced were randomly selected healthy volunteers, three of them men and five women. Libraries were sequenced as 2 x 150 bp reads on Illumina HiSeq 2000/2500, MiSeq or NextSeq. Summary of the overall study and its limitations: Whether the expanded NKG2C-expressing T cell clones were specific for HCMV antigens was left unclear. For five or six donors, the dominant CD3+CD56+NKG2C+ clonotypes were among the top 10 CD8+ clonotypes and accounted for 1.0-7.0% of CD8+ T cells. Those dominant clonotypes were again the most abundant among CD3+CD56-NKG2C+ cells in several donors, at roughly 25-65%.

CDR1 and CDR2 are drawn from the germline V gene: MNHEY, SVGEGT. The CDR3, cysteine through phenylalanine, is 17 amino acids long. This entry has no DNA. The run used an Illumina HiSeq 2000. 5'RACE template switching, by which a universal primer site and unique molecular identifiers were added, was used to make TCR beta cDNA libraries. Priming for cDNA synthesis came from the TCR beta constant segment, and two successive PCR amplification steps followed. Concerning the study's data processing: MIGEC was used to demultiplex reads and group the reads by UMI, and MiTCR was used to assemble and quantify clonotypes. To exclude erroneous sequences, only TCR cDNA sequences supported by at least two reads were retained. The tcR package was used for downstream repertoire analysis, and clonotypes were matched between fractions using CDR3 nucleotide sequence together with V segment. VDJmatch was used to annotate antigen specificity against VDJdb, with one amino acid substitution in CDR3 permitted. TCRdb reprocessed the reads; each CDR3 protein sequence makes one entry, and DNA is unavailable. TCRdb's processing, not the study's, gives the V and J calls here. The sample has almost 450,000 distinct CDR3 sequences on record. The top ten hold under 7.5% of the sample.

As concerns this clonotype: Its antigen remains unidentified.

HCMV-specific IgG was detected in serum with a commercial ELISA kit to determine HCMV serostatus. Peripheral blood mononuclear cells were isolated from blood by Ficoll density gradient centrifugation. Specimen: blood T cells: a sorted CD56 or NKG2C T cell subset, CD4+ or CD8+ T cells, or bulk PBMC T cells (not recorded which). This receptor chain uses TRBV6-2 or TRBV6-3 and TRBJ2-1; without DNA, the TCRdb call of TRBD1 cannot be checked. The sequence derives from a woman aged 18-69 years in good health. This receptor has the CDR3 CASSYIGSGDHYNEQFF.